This record looks at one TCR beta chain sequence and its context. The antigen is not known. Germline is not matched at one junction end, which may reflect a read error. The entry originates in a study of vaccination and CD4 T cells after COVID-19. Looking at the study overall: A positive SARS-CoV-2 nasal swab PCR result was recorded for each convalescent patient; about 9 were mild and one severe. Findings and limits, study-wide: Detection of a median roughly 83% of reactive clones in convalescent patients was confined to the period after vaccination.

CDR3 size: 11 residues. Germline V gene lookup returns CDR1 GTSNPN and CDR2 SVGIG (reference sequence). Researchers used the Oncomine TCR Beta short-read assay to sequence DNA from cultured CD4+ T cells. MiXCR, run by TCRdb on the PCR reads, gives a single entry per CDR3 protein. The sample includes over 8,000 distinct CDR3 sequences, around 60% seen only once; the top ten take approximately 17%. Treatment specified: 10-day PBMC culture with coronavirus spike peptide pools or control peptides (ViraFEST assay). Once peptide pools had expanded antigen-specific T cells, ViraFEST sequenced TCRs. The chain is built from TRBV30 and TRBJ2-1; 8 nucleotides align to TRBD1. This sequence originates from a human donor who had recovered from COVID-19. The sample comprised CD4+ T cells from blood, cultured in vitro. CDR3 nucleotides: TGTGCCTGGCACCACCGGGACAGGAGGATCTTC. It yields the protein CAWHHRDRRIF.